One sample yielded the 23 T cell receptor beta chains listed below, sequenced in a study of T cells of healthy individuals. A single record per CDR3 protein comes from TCRdb applying MiXCR to the 5' RACE reads. The profile shows some 100,000 distinct CDR3 sequences, approximately 18% of them singletons. These receptors all stem from a human donor in good health.

This clonotype was detected many times. J is TRBJ1-1 and V is TRBV6-6; TRBD1 might be the D (5 bases). The CDR3 totals 15 residues. Germline V CDR1 and CDR2: MNHNY, SVGAGI (reference sequence). The V gene lost 1 base and the J gene lost 5 bases, with 14 bases spanning the gap. The CDR3 sequence is CASSYLGVGGTEAFF. The CDR3 coding sequence is TGTGCCAGCAGTTACTTGGGGGTGGGGGGAACTGAAGCTTTCTTT.

The J gene is TRBJ2-3, the V gene TRBV20-1; 11 nucleotides match TRBD2. The CDR3 is 16 amino acids. V was clipped by 3 bases and J by 3 bases; unmatched bases: 8. The germline V gene encodes CDR1 DFQATT and CDR2 SNEGSKA (reference sequence). The CDR3 protein is CSASYETSGKTDTQYF. CDR3 coding DNA: TGCAGTGCTAGTTATGAGACTAGCGGGAAGACAGATACGCAGTATTTT.

This clonotype was seen only a few times. This chain uses TRBV6-2 or TRBV6-3 with TRBJ2-2; 13 nucleotides align to TRBD2. The CDR3 covers 15 residues. The V gene end was trimmed by 8 bases and the J gene end by 2 bases; junction bases not matched to a gene: 2. Germline CDR1 MNHEY, CDR2 SVGEGT. CDR3: CASGGLAGNTGELFF. CDR3 in DNA: TGTGCCAGCGGGGGACTAGCGGGAAACACCGGGGAGCTGTTTTTT.

The chain recombines TRBV12-3 or TRBV12-4 with TRBJ1-5; D possibly corresponds to TRBD1 (6 bases). Trimming removed 6 bases at V and 0 bases at J, with 21 bases between. The CDR3 has 18 residues. CDR3 region: CASSLMAITGNSNQPQHF. The CDR3 coding sequence is TGTGCCAGCAGCTTAATGGCTATTACAGGGAATAGCAATCAGCCCCAGCATTTT.

In this sample, this clonotype turned up many times. The genes are TRBV20-1 and TRBJ1-2; D remains unclear. V gave up 1 base and J gave up 8 bases, with 14 bases separating them. The germline V gene has CDR1 DFQATT and CDR2 SNEGSKA (reference sequence). The CDR3 has 13 amino acids. Here the CDR3 reads CSARVREARGYTF. DNA of the CDR3: TGCAGTGCTAGAGTCCGGGAAGCTCGGGGCTACACCTTC.

This clonotype was seen more than once but under ten times. The V gene is TRBV3-1, the J gene TRBJ1-2; D ambiguous. In germline, CDR1 is LGHDT, CDR2 YNNKEL (reference sequence). This CDR3 contains 12 residues. Trimming took 1 base from V and 8 from J, leaving 8 bases between them. CDR3 in DNA: TGTGCCAGCAGCCAAGCCGCGTCGGGCTACACCTTC. Residues: CASSQAASGYTF.

The rearrangement joins TRBV28 to TRBJ2-7; D is unresolved. The CDR3 runs to 12 residues. Trimming removed 8 bases at V and 2 bases at J, with 10 bases between. Germline lookup yields CDR1 MDHEN and CDR2 SYDVKM. CDR3 DNA sequence: TGTGCCAGCGGTGGCACAGCCTACGAGCAGTACTTC. It is translated as CASGGTAYEQYF. The whole variable domain, filled in from reference TRBV28 and TRBJ2-7, reads DVKVTQSSRYLVKRTGEKVFLECVQDMDHENMFWYRQDPGLGLRLIYFSYDVKMKEKGDIPEGYSVSREKKERFSLILESASTNQTSMYLCASGGTAYEQYFGPGTRLTVT.

This chain uses TRBV4-1 with TRBJ2-5; the match to TRBD2 covers 7 bases. The CDR3 is 15 residues long. Losses at the gene ends were 1 base for V and 3 bases for J; bases not matched to a gene: 5. Germline loops: CDR1 MGHRA, CDR2 YSYEKL. Written as DNA, the CDR3 is TGCGCCAGCAGCCAAGGCGGACTAGACGAAGAGACCCAGTACTTC. Amino acid sequence: CASSQGGLDEETQYF.

There are many counts of this clonotype. The chain has TRBV7-2 and TRBJ1-5, with 7 positions matching TRBD1. The V gene end was trimmed by 1 base and the J gene end by 6 bases; junction bases not matched to a gene: 6. This CDR3 has 15 amino acids. Germline CDR1 SGHTA, CDR2 FQGNSA. CDR3 sequence reads: CASSLVRDRVQPQHF. The CDR3 bases are TGTGCCAGCAGCTTAGTCCGGGACAGAGTTCAGCCCCAGCATTTT.

This clonotype was recorded a few times. This chain links TRBV4-1 with TRBJ1-6; no reliable D call. V dropped 0 bases and J dropped 10 bases, with 7 bases sitting between them. CDR1 is MGHRA, CDR2 YSYEKL, per germline. CDR3 length equals 13 residues. The CDR3 nucleotides read TGCGCCAGCAGCCAAGAAAAGTACTCACCCCTCCACTTT. Amino acids: CASSQEKYSPLHF.

V and J are TRBV20-1 and TRBJ2-7; TRBD1 aligns across 8 bases. Per germline, CDR1 DFQATT and CDR2 SNEGSKA (reference sequence). The CDR3 length is 14 residues. J gave up 0 bases and V 7 bases, and 8 bases lay outside the gene matches. In DNA, the CDR3 is TGCAGTGTTATAGGACAGGGAGACTCCTACGAGCAGTACTTC. Encoded protein: CSVIGQGDSYEQYF.

This clonotype has a handful of counts. The chain carries TRBV7-2 and TRBJ2-3; perhaps TRBD2 as D (6 bases). The V gene lost 3 bases and the J gene lost 3 bases, with 13 bases spanning the gap. CDR1 and CDR2 (germline): SGHTA, FQGNSA. This CDR3 comprises 15 residues. CDR3 nucleotide sequence: TGTGCCAGCAGCTTCCCAGCGGGTTTGACAGATACGCAGTATTTT. Translation: CASSFPAGLTDTQYF.

This clonotype was detected many times. This sequence joins TRBV5-1 and TRBJ1-5; D is undetermined. Germline CDR1 reads SGHRS; CDR2 reads YFSETQ. There are 14 residues in the CDR3. The germline V and J ends were trimmed by 1 base and 7 bases, with 12 bases remaining between them. CDR3: CASSLMGTGQPQHF. The CDR3 bases are TGCGCCAGCAGCTTGATGGGTACCGGGCAGCCCCAGCATTTT.

This clonotype was recorded many times. This chain links TRBV10-3 with TRBJ2-7; D call uncertain. V was trimmed by 2 bases and J by 1 base, leaving 9 bases between them. From germline, CDR1 is ENHRY and CDR2 SYGVKD. The CDR3 is made up of 14 amino acids. The CDR3 bases are TGTGCCATCAGTGAGCGGGCCGATTCCTACGAGCAGTACTTC. Translated, it gives CAISERADSYEQYF.

This clonotype turned up a few times. The chain recombines TRBV30 with TRBJ2-6; D is undetermined. The V gene lost 1 base and the J gene lost 2 bases, with 9 bases spanning the gap. Germline V gene data show CDR1 as GTSNPN and CDR2 as SVGIG (reference sequence). The CDR3 spans 15 residues. CDR3 protein: CAWSGPPAGANVLTF. CDR3 nucleotides: TGTGCCTGGAGTGGGCCGCCGGCTGGGGCCAACGTCCTGACTTTC.

This clonotype appeared many times. Here the CDR3 reads CASSLLLSNEQFF. The CDR3 DNA reads as TGTGCCAGCAGCCTCCTCTTGTCCAATGAGCAGTTCTTC. The chain recombines TRBV7-6 with TRBJ2-1; D is unresolved. Trimming shortened V by 5 bases and J by 6 bases, and 11 bases separated the two germline ends. This CDR3 is 13 amino acids long. Germline-derived CDR1 and CDR2 are SGHVS and FNYEAQ.

The chain is built from TRBV12-5 and TRBJ2-3, with a weak D call TRBD2 (6 bases). The ends were cut back, 2 bases at V and 0 bases at J, with 12 bases in the middle. Germline V gene sequence: CDR1 LGHNT, CDR2 FRNRAP. The CDR3 totals 16 residues. The CDR3 DNA sequence: TGTGCTAGTGGTTTGATTACCGGGACTAGCACAGATACGCAGTATTTT. Amino acids: CASGLITGTSTDTQYF.

Ten or more counts support this clonotype. The V and J genes are TRBV28 and TRBJ2-7; the match to TRBD2 covers 10 bases. Per germline, CDR1 MDHEN and CDR2 SYDVKM. V lost 5 bases and J lost 4; bases outside the gene matches: 11. The CDR3 extends over 16 amino acids. CDR3 region: CASSRSGRARGYEQYF. The CDR3 DNA is TGTGCCAGCAGTCGAAGCGGGAGGGCCAGAGGTTACGAGCAGTACTTC.

The rearrangement uses TRBV19 and TRBJ2-1, with 7 bases lining up with TRBD1. This CDR3 spans 14 amino acids. Germline V gene sequence: CDR1 LNHDA, CDR2 SQIVND (reference sequence). The junction had 4 bases not matched to a gene; V was cut back by 4 bases and J by 4 bases. CDR3 DNA: TGTGCCAGTAGTAAAATACAGGGGTACAATGAGCAGTTCTTC. Its translation: CASSKIQGYNEQFF.

This clonotype was counted between two and nine times. CDR3 sequence: CSASEIQSGRETQYF. DNA of the CDR3: TGCAGTGCTAGCGAAATCCAAAGCGGGAGGGAGACCCAGTACTTC. This chain links TRBV20-1 with TRBJ2-5; 9 positions match TRBD2. CDR1 is DFQATT and CDR2 is SNEGSKA in the germline V gene (reference sequence). J gave up 5 bases and V 3 bases, and 10 bases lay outside the gene matches. This CDR3 contains 15 residues.

This chain links TRBV6-2 or TRBV6-3 with TRBJ2-7; 10 nucleotides line up with TRBD2. The CDR3 has 16 residues. J lost 1 base, V lost 7 bases, and 10 bases had no gene match. The V gene's germline CDR1 is MNHEY and CDR2 SVGEGT. CDR3 bases: TGTGCCAGCACCCTCGGCGGGACTAGCGCTTCCTACGAGCAGTACTTC. It specifies CASTLGGTSASYEQYF.

This clonotype was detected ten times or more. The V gene is TRBV6-2 or TRBV6-3, the J gene TRBJ2-1, with D perhaps matching TRBD2 (6 bases). The germline V and J ends were trimmed by 2 bases and 9 bases, with 17 bases remaining between them. Germline lookup yields CDR1 MNHEY and CDR2 SVGEGT. The CDR3 has 15 amino acids. In DNA, the CDR3 is TGTGCCAGCAGTTACGGGCTAGCGAGTACAATTGAGCAGTTCTTC. Translated: CASSYGLASTIEQFF.

Ten or more counts support this clonotype. The rearrangement uses TRBV11-3 and TRBJ2-3; the D call may be TRBD1 or TRBD2 (5 bases each). Trimming removed 3 bases at V and 0 bases at J, with 7 bases between. The CDR3 runs 14 residues. The germline V gene encodes CDR1 SGHNT and CDR2 YENEEA. CDR3 protein: CASSLGPSTDTQYF. For the CDR3, the DNA is TGTGCCAGCAGCTTGGGACCAAGCACAGATACGCAGTATTTT.